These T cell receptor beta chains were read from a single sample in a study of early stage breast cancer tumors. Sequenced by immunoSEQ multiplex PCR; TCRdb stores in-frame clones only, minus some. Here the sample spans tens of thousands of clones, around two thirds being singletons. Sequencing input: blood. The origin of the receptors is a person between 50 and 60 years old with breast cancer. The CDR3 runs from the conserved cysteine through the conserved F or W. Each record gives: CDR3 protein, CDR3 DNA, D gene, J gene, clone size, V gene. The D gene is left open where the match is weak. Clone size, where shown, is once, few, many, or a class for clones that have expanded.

CASSEGGQGETQYF	TGTGCCAGCAGTGAAGGGGGACAGGGAGAGACCCAGTACTTC	TRBD1	TRBJ2-5	.	TRBV2
CASSPLTSGSYEQYF	TGTGCCAGTAGTCCCCTAACTAGCGGGAGCTACGAGCAGTACTTC	TRBD2	TRBJ2-7	.	TRBV19
CASSFWDRDNSPLHF	TGTGCCAGCAGTTTTTGGGACAGGGACAATTCACCCCTCCACTTT	TRBD1	TRBJ1-6	.	TRBV28
CASSQELAGAGGDTQYF	TGTGCCAGCAGCCAGGAACTAGCGGGAGCCGGGGGAGATACGCAGTATTTT	TRBD2	TRBJ2-3	.	TRBV4-2
CASSAMSQGVQNIQYF	TGTGCCAGCAGCGCCATGAGTCAAGGGGTCCAAAACATTCAGTACTTC	.	TRBJ2-4	.	TRBV5-5
CSVGTSGADTQYF	TGCAGCGTCGGAACTAGCGGGGCAGATACGCAGTATTTT	TRBD2	TRBJ2-3	.	TRBV29-1
CASSLGQGAYEQYF	TGTGCCAGCAGCTTGGGACAGGGGGCCTACGAGCAGTACTTC	TRBD1	TRBJ2-7	.	TRBV5-4
CASSFGDPFREGYTF	TGCGCCAGCAGCTTCGGGGACCCCTTTCGGGAGGGCTACACCTTC	.	TRBJ1-2	.	TRBV5-1
CASSSPGQGRDEQFF	TGCGCCAGCAGCTCACCGGGACAGGGGCGGGATGAGCAGTTCTTC	TRBD1	TRBJ2-1	.	TRBV5-1
CASSLVQNTGETQYF	TGCGCCAGCAGCTTGGTGCAGAATACGGGGGAGACCCAGTACTTC	.	TRBJ2-5	.	TRBV5-1
CASSLRQNYNEQFF	TGTGCCAGTAGTCTTAGACAGAATTACAATGAGCAGTTCTTC	.	TRBJ2-1	.	TRBV19
CASSIPRGAQHF	TGTGCCAGTAGTATTCCCAGGGGGGCCCAGCATTTT	TRBD1	TRBJ1-5	few	TRBV19
CASSFDGHNTGELFF	TGCGCCAGCAGCTTCGACGGACATAACACCGGGGAGCTGTTTTTT	.	TRBJ2-2	.	TRBV5-1
CASLRAPNEKLFF	TGTGCCAGCCTAAGAGCTCCTAATGAAAAACTGTTTTTT	.	TRBJ1-4	.	TRBV19
CASWRGGSSYEQYF	TGTGCCAGCTGGAGGGGGGGGAGCTCCTACGAGCAGTACTTC	.	TRBJ2-7	.	TRBV6-1
CASSQYGQASYGYTF	TGCGCCAGCAGCCAATACGGACAGGCTTCCTATGGCTACACCTTC	TRBD1	TRBJ1-2	.	TRBV4-1
CASSLSGLAGGQHTNEQFF	TGTGCCAGCAGTCTGTCGGGACTAGCGGGAGGCCAACATACGAATGAGCAGTTCTTC	.	TRBJ2-1	.	TRBV21-1
CASSLMGQGNTEAFF	TGCGCCAGCAGCTTGATGGGACAGGGAAACACTGAAGCTTTCTTT	TRBD1	TRBJ1-1	few	TRBV5-1
CASGVGRQEQFF	TGTGCCAGCGGGGTTGGGAGGCAGGAGCAGTTCTTC	.	TRBJ2-1	.	TRBV11-3
CASRQETQYF	TGTGCCAGCCGCCAAGAGACCCAGTACTTC	.	TRBJ2-5	.	TRBV2
CASRSSGFTDTQYF	TGTGCCAGCAGATCGAGCGGATTCACAGATACGCAGTATTTT	.	TRBJ2-3	once	TRBV6-5
CASRVGLAGSYEQYF	TGTGCCAGCAGGGTGGGACTAGCGGGATCCTACGAGCAGTACTTC	TRBD2	TRBJ2-7	.	TRBV27
CASSLPPAANEKLFF	TGTGCCAGCAGCTTACCCCCAGCGGCTAATGAAAAACTGTTTTTT	.	TRBJ1-4	few	TRBV7-2
CASSLVDTVGNEQFF	TGTGCCAGCAGCTTGGTTGATACAGTGGGCAATGAGCAGTTCTTC	.	TRBJ2-1	.	TRBV5-6
CASSLIASYNEQFF	TGTGCCAGCAGCTTGATCGCGTCTTACAATGAGCAGTTCTTC	.	TRBJ2-1	.	TRBV11-1
CASSLTGVPHEQYF	TGTGCCAGCAGCTTGACAGGAGTCCCTCACGAGCAGTACTTC	.	TRBJ2-7	.	TRBV11-2
CATSGLAGAGANVLTF	TGTGCCACCTCGGGACTAGCGGGAGCCGGGGCCAACGTCCTGACTTTC	TRBD2	TRBJ2-6	.	TRBV18
CAWSPGGDTQYF	TGTGCCTGGAGTCCGGGGGGAGATACGCAGTATTTT	TRBD2	TRBJ2-3	.	TRBV30
CASSPGLAGGPQIGTQYF	TGCGCCAGCAGTCCGGGACTAGCGGGGGGGCCACAAATCGGGACCCAGTACTTC	TRBD2	TRBJ2-5	.	TRBV10-2
CASSHLAGPTDTQYF	TGTGCCAGCAGCCACCTAGCGGGACCCACAGATACGCAGTATTTT	TRBD2	TRBJ2-3	.	TRBV14
CASSTLAGVSGELFF	TGTGCCAGCAGCACACTAGCGGGAGTTTCCGGGGAGCTGTTTTTT	TRBD2	TRBJ2-2	once	TRBV7-3
CSVVREFTYEQYF	TGCAGCGTTGTGCGGGAGTTTACCTACGAGCAGTACTTC	TRBD2	TRBJ2-7	.	TRBV29-1
CASSAGTGFGQPQHF	TGTGCCAGTTCAGCCGGGACAGGGTTTGGTCAGCCCCAGCATTTT	TRBD1	TRBJ1-5	once	TRBV19
CASSESGTGGQGIQYF	TGTGCCAGCAGTGAATCCGGGACAGGGGGCCAGGGCATTCAGTACTTC	TRBD1	TRBJ2-4	.	TRBV6-1
CASRGGNNNSPLHF	TGTGCCAGCAGGGGAGGGAATAATAATTCACCCCTCCACTTT	.	TRBJ1-6	.	TRBV9
CSVQGLAGSPYEQYF	TGCAGCGTTCAAGGACTAGCGGGATCTCCCTACGAGCAGTACTTC	TRBD2	TRBJ2-7	.	TRBV29-1
CASSLDGEDTEAFF	TGCGCCAGCAGCTTGGATGGGGAGGACACTGAAGCTTTCTTT	.	TRBJ1-1	.	TRBV5-1
CASRGGQGIDTF	TGTGCCAGCAGGGGGGGGCAGGGGATCGACACCTTC	.	TRBJ1-2	once	TRBV9
CASSLGPGPNYGYTF	TGTGCCAGCAGCTTAGGTCCAGGTCCTAACTATGGCTACACCTTC	.	TRBJ1-2	.	TRBV7-2
CASSPARAGNTIYF	TGCGCCAGCAGCCCCGCCAGGGCTGGAAACACCATATATTTT	.	TRBJ1-3	.	TRBV10-1
CASSYGGGGEKLFF	TGTGCCAGCAGTTACGGGGGGGGTGGAGAAAAACTGTTTTTT	.	TRBJ1-4	.	TRBV6-6
CAGKEGYEQYF	TGTGCCGGGAAGGAGGGCTACGAGCAGTACTTC	.	TRBJ2-7	once	TRBV6-1
CASSLGWGGAGELFF	TGTGCCAGCAGCCTCGGATGGGGGGGAGCCGGGGAGCTGTTTTTT	TRBD2	TRBJ2-2	medium-sized	TRBV11-2
CASSLSGQGGLKAFF	TGTGCCAGCAGTTTAAGCGGGCAGGGGGGCTTGAAAGCTTTCTTT	TRBD1	TRBJ1-1	.	TRBV28
CASSLSGRRDEQFF	TGTGCCAGCAGCCTATCAGGGAGGCGAGATGAGCAGTTCTTC	.	TRBJ2-1	.	TRBV7-3
CASSIETDTQYF	TGTGCCAGTAGTATTGAGACAGATACGCAGTATTTT	.	TRBJ2-3	.	TRBV19
CASRLDRTGGATDTQYF	TGTGCAAGTCGCTTAGATAGGACGGGAGGGGCGACAGATACGCAGTATTTT	.	TRBJ2-3	.	TRBV12-2
CASKIGQGYGYTF	TGTGCCAGTAAAATTGGGCAGGGCTATGGCTACACCTTC	.	TRBJ1-2	.	TRBV19
CASTFRGRGVPEAFF	TGTGCCAGTACTTTCAGGGGGCGCGGAGTCCCTGAAGCTTTCTTT	TRBD1	TRBJ1-1	.	TRBV19
CASSENGEGEQFF	TGTGCCAGCAGTGAGAATGGTGAGGGTGAGCAGTTCTTC	.	TRBJ2-1	once	TRBV2
CASSNPPGDSGNTIYF	TGCGCCAGCAGCAACCCGCCAGGGGACTCTGGAAACACCATATATTTT	.	TRBJ1-3	few	TRBV5-1